The entry below gives a single TCR beta chain sequence along with its context. What it recognizes is unknown. Running of the assay took place at deep level. Generated by immunoSEQ multiplex PCR, the TCRdb table keeps only in-frame clones and is missing some. Counted here are millions of clones, just over 90% occurring once; the ten biggest clones make up over 0.12%. This sample stems from a study of shared clonotypes between healthy human individuals. Overall study: Each donor contributed plates that comprised three CD4 naive, three CD4 memory, two CD8 naive and one CD8 memory. Study-level results: Blood was the sole source, and tissue repertoires probably differ.

The CDR3 covers 12 residues. Looked up from germline, CDR1 is LGHNT and CDR2 is FRNRAP. V dropped 8 bases and J dropped 4 bases, with 12 bases sitting between them. Among the donors, all were Caucasian adults who lived in Nashville, Tennessee. The chain has TRBV12-5 and TRBJ2-7; weak D call: TRBD2 (6 bases). Sequenced material: naive CD4+ T cells sorted from blood. Subset denoted: CD45RA+ positively selected. The TCR was taken from a man between 18 and 29 years old in good health. CDR3 sequence reads: CASQTRGYEQYF. The CDR3 DNA sequence: TGTGCTAGTCAAACACGGGGGTACGAGCAGTACTTC.